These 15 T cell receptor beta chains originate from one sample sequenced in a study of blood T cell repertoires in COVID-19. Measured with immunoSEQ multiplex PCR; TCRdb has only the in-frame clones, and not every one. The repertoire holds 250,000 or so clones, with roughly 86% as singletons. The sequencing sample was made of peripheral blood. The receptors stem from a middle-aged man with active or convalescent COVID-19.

CDR3: CASSPGSRGEQYF. The CDR3 nucleotides read TGTGCCAGTAGTCCGGGATCTCGGGGCGAGCAGTACTTC. The rearrangement joins TRBV19 to TRBJ2-7; D may be TRBD2 (5 bases). The V end was cut by 5 bases, the J end by 6 bases, with 14 bases between. The CDR3 loop spans 13 amino acids. Germline assignment: CDR1 LNHDA and CDR2 SQIVND (reference sequence).

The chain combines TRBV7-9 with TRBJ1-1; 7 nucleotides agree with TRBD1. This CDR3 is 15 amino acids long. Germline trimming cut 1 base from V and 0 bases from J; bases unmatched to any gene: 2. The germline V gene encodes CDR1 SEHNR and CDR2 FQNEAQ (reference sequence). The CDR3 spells CASSLGTGLNTEAFF. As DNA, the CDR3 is TGTGCCAGCAGCTTAGGGACAGGACTGAACACTGAAGCTTTCTTT.

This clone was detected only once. CDR3 DNA sequence: TGTGCCAGCAGCCCCAACAAGGGAGCTGGAAACACCATATATTTT. Its protein product is CASSPNKGAGNTIYF. This chain links TRBV5-4 with TRBJ1-3; D gene unclear. The CDR3 totals 15 residues. From germline, CDR1 is SGHNT and CDR2 YYREEE (reference sequence). The V end was cut by 4 bases, the J end by 2 bases, with 13 bases between.

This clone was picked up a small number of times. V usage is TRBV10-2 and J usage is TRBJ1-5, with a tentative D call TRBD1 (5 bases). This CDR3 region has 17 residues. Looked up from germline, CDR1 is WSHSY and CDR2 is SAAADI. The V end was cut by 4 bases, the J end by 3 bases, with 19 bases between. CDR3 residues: CASSVYPSGGLNQPQHF. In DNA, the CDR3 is TGCGCCAGCAGTGTATATCCTTCGGGGGGTCTCAATCAGCCCCAGCATTTT.

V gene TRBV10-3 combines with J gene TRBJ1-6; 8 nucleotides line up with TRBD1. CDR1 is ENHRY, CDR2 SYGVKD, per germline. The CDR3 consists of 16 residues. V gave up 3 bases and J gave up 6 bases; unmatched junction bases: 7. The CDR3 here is CAISDPRGQFNSPLHF. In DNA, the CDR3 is TGTGCCATCAGTGACCCCAGGGGGCAGTTTAATTCACCCCTCCACTTT.

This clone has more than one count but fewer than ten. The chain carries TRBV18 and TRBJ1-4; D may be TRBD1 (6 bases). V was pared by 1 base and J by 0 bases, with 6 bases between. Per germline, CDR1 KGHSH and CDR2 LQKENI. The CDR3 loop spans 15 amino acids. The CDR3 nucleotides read TGTGCCAGCTCACCACAGGGGGCAACTAATGAAAAACTGTTTTTT. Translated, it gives CASSPQGATNEKLFF. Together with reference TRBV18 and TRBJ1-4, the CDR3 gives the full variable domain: NAGVMQNPRHLVRRRGQEARLRCSPMKGHSHVYWYRQLPEEGLKFMVYLQKENIIDESGMPKERFSAEFPKEGPSILRIQQVVRGDSAAYFCASSPQGATNEKLFFGSGTQLSVL.

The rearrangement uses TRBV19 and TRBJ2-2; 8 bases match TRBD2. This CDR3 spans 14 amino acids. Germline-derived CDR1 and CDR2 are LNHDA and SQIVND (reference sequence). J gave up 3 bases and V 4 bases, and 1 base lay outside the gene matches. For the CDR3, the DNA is TGTGCCAGTAGTAACGGGGGGGACACCGGGGAGCTGTTTTTT. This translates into CASSNGGDTGELFF.

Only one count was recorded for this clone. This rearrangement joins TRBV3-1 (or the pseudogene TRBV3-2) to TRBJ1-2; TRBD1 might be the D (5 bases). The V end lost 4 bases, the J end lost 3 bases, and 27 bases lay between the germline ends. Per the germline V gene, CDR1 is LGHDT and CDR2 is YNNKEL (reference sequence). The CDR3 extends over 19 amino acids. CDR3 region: CASSPRTVRAVWMDYGYTF. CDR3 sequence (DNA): TGTGCCAGCAGCCCTAGAACGGTCAGGGCGGTTTGGATGGACTATGGCTACACCTTC.

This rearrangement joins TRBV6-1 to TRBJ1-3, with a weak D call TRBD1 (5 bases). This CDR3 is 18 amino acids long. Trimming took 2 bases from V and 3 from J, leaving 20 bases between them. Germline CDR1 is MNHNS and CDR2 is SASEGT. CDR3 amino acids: CASSEQVDTRSGGNTIYF. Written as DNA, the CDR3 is TGTGCCAGCAGTGAACAGGTGGACACACGATCCGGTGGAAACACCATATATTTT.

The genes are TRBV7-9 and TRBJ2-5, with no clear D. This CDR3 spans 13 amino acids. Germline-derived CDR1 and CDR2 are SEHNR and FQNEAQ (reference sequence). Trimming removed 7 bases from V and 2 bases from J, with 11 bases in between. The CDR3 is CASTPPIQETQYF. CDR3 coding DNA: TGTGCCAGCACCCCTCCTATTCAAGAGACCCAGTACTTC.

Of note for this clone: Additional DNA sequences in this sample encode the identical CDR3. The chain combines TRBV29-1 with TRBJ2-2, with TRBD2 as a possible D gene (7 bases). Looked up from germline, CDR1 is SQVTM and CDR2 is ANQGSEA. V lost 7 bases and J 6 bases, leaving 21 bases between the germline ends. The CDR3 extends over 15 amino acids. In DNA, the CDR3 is TGCAGCGCTTTGGGGGGGCCCAGTGGGCCCGGGGAGCTGTTTTTT. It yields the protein CSALGGPSGPGELFF.

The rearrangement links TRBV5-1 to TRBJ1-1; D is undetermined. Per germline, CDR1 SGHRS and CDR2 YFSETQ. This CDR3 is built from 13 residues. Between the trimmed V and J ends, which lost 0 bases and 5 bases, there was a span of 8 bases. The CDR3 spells CASSLEVRTEAFF. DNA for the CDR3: TGCGCCAGCAGCTTGGAGGTGAGGACTGAAGCTTTCTTT.

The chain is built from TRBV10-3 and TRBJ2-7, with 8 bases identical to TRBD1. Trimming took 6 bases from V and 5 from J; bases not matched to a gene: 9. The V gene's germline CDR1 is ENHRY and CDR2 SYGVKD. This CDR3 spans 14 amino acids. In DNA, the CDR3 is TGTGCCATCAGGACCCTGGACAGGGTACACGAGCAGTACTTC. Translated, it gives CAIRTLDRVHEQYF.

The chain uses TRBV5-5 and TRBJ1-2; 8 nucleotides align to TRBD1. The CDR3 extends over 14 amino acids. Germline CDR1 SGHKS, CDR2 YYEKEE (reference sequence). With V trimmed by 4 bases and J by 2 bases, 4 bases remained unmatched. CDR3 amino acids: CASSRQGPNYGYTF. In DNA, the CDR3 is TGTGCCAGCAGCCGACAGGGGCCCAACTATGGCTACACCTTC.

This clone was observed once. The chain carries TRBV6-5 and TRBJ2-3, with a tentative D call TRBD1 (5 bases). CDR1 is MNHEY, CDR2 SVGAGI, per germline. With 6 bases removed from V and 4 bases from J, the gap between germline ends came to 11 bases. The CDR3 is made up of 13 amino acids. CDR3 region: CASRIGESDTQYF. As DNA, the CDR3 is TGTGCCAGCAGGATAGGGGAATCAGATACGCAGTATTTT.